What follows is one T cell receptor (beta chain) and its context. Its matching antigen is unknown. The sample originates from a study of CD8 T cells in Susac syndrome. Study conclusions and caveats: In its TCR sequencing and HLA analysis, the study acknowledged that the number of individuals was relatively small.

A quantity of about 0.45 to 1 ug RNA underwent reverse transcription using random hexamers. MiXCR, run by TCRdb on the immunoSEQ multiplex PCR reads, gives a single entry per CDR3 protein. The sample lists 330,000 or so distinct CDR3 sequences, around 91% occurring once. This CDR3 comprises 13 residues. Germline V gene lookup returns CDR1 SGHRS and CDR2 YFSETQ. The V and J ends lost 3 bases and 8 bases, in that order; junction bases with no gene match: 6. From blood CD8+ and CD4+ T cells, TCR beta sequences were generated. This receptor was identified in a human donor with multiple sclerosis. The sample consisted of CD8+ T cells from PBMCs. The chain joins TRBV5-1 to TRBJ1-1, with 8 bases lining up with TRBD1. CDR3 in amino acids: CASSSGQGAEAFF. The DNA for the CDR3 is TGCGCCAGCAGCTCGGGCCAGGGGGCAGAAGCTTTCTTT.